The present T cell receptor beta chain was sequenced within a study of spatial heterogeneity in lung cancer. With V trimmed by 6 bases and J by 2 bases, 5 bases remained unmatched. Germline V gene lookup returns CDR1 LNHDA and CDR2 SQIVND (reference sequence). There are 14 residues in the CDR3. The table lists this clonotype with a few counts. TCRdb called the 5' RACE reads again in MiXCR, with one record for every CDR3 protein. This sample has about 80,000 distinct CDR3 sequences, with about 7.8% found just once. Time point reported: sample taken at primary tumor resection. This clonotype originated in a male donor with early-stage non-small cell lung cancer. This specimen consisted of PBMCs, obtained at surgery. The chain recombines TRBV19 with TRBJ2-7, with 9 bases that match TRBD1. The CDR3 reads CASRLGQGAYEQYF. The CDR3 DNA follows: TGTGCCAGTAGGCTGGGACAGGGAGCCTACGAGCAGTACTTC.